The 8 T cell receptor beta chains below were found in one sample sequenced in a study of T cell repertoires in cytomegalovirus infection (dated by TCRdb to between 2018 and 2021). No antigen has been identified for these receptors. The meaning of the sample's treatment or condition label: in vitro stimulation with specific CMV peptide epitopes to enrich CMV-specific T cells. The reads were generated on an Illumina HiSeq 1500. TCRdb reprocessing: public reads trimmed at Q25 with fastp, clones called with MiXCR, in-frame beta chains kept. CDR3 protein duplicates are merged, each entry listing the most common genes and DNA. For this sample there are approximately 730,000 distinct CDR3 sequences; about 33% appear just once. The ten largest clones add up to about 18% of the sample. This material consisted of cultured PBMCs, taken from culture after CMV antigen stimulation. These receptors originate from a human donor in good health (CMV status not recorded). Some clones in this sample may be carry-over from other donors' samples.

The CDR3 sequence: CSARVWGRPNQPQHF. The DNA of the CDR3 is TGCAGTGCTAGAGTTTGGGGTAGGCCCAATCAGCCCCAGCATTTT. V and J are TRBV20-1 and TRBJ1-5; the D is unclear. Between the trimmed V and J ends, which lost 1 base and 3 bases, there was a span of 13 bases. The CDR3 length is 15 residues. Germline V gene sequence: CDR1 DFQATT, CDR2 SNEGSKA (reference sequence).

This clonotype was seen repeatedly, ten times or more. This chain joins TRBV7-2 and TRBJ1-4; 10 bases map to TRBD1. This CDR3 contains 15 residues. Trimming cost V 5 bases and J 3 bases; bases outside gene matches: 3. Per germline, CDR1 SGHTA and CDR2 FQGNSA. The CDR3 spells CASSPGQGPNEKLFF. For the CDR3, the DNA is TGTGCCAGCAGCCCGGGACAGGGGCCTAATGAAAAACTGTTTTTT.

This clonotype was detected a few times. CDR3 bases: TGTGCCAGTAGTATCGCGCGACGGCATAGTTCACCCCTCCACTTT. Encoded protein: CASSIARRHSSPLHF. The chain carries TRBV19 and TRBJ1-6; D is uncertain. Germline assignment: CDR1 LNHDA and CDR2 SQIVND (reference sequence). The CDR3 covers 15 residues. The V gene lost 3 bases and the J gene lost 9 bases, with 15 bases spanning the gap.

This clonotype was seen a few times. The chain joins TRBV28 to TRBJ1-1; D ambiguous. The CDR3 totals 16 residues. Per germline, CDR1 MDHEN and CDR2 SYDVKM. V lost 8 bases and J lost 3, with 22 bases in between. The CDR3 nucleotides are TGTGCCAGCTGTCTATTTAGGCTCCGGCGTTACACTGAAGCTTTCTTT. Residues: CASCLFRLRRYTEAFF.

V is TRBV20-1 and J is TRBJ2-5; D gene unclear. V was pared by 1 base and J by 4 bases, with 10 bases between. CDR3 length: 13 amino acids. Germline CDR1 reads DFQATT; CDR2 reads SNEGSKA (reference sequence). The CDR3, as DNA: TGCAGTGCTAGAGCGCGCAAGGGAGAGACCCAGTACTTC. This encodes CSARARKGETQYF.

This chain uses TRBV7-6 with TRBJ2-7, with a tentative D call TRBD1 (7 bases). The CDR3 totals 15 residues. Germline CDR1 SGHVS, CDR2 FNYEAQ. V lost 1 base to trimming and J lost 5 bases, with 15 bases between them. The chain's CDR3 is CASSLGQGGFDEQYF. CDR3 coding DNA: TGTGCCAGCAGCTTAGGACAGGGAGGTTTTGACGAGCAGTACTTC.

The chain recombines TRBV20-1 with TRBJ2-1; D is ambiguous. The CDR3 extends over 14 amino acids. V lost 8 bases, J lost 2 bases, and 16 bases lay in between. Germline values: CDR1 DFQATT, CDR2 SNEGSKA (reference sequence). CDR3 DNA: TGCAGTAACGCGGCCGCTAACACCTACAATGAGCAGTTCTTC. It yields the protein CSNAAANTYNEQFF.

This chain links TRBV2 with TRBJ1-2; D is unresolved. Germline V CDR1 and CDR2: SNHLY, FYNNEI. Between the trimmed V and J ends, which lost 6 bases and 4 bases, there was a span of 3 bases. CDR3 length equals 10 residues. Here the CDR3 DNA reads TGTGCCAGCAGAGCCTATGGCTACACCTTC. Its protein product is CASRAYGYTF.